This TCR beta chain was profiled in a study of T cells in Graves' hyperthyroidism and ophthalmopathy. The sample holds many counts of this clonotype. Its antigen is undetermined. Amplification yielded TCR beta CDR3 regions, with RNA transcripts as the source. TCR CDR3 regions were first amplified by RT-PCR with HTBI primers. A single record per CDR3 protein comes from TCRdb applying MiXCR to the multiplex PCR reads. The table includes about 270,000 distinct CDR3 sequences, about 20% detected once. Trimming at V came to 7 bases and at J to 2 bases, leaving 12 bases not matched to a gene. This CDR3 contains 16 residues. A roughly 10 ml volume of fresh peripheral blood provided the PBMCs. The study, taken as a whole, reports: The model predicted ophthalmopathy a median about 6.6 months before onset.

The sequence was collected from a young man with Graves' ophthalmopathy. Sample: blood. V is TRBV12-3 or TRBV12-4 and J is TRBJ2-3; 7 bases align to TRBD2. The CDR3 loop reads CASITRGSGYTDTQYF. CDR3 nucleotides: TGTGCCAGCATTACCCGGGGTAGCGGGTACACAGATACGCAGTATTTT.